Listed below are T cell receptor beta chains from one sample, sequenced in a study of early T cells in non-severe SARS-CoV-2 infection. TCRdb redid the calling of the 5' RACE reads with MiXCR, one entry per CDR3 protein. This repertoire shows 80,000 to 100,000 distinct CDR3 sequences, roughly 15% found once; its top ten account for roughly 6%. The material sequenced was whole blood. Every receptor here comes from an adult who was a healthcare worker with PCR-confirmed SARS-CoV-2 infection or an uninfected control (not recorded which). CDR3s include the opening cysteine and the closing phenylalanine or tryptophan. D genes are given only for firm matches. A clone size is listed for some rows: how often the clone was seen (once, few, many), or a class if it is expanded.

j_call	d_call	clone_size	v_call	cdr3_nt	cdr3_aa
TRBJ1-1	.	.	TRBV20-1	TGCAGTGCTAGAGGCGACTTGGGAGCTTTCTTT	CSARGDLGAFF
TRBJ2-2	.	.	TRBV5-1	TGCGCCAGCAGCTTCGAGGGCCCGAACACCGGGGAGCTGTTTTTT	CASSFEGPNTGELFF
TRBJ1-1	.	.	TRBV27	TGTGCCAGCAGTTTATCAAGGGGGGAGACTGAAGCTTTCTTT	CASSLSRGETEAFF
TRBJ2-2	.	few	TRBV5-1	TGCGCCAGCAGTGACGGGGTGATCACCGGGGAGCTGTTTTTT	CASSDGVITGELFF
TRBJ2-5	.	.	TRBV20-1	TGCAGTGCCCCAACGGCGAGCAAAGAGACCCAGTACTTC	CSAPTASKETQYF
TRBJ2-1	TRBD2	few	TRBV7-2	TGTGCCAGCAGCCGAGCGGGACTAGCGTCAGTTCCACGGGGGTACAATGAGCAGTTCTTC	CASSRAGLASVPRGYNEQFF
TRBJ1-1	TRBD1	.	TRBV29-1	TGCAGCATAGGGACAGGGAACACTGAAGCTTTCTTT	CSIGTGNTEAFF
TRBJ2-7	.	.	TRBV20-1	TGCAGTGCTCAGTTGAGGGACCGCTACGAGCAGTACTTC	CSAQLRDRYEQYF
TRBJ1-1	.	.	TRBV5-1	TGCGCCAGCAGCTTGTCGAGGGAAACTGAAGCTTTCTTT	CASSLSRETEAFF
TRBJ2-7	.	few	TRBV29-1	TGCAGCGTTTCCCTGGGGGACGAGCAGTACTTC	CSVSLGDEQYF
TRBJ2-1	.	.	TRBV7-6	TGTGCCAGCAGCTTACCTTCTCAGGGGAATGGGCAGTTCTTC	CASSLPSQGNGQFF
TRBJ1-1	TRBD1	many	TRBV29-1	TGCAGCGTTGAGGTGGACAGGGGGCTGAACACTGAAGCTTTCTTT	CSVEVDRGLNTEAFF
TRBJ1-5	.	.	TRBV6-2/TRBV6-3	TGTGCCAGCACCGAGCACAGTCTAAATCAGCCCCAGCATTTT	CASTEHSLNQPQHF
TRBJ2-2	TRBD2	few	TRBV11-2	TGTGCCAGCAGCGAAGGGACTAGGACCGGGGAGCTGTTTTTT	CASSEGTRTGELFF
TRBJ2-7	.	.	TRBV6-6	TGTGCCAGCAGAGGTGGGCAGGGGGGGCACGAGCAGTACTTC	CASRGGQGGHEQYF
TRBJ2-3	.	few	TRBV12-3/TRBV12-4	TGTGCCAGCAGTTTTAGGGGCCCAGATACGCAGTATTTT	CASSFRGPDTQYF
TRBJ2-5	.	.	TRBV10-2	TGCGCCAGCAGTGGTACCGGGACTCAGCAAGAGACCCAGTACTTC	CASSGTGTQQETQYF
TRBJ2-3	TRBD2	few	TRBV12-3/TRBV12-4	TGTGCCAGCAGCCGACTAGCGGGGGCCCAGAGGTATACGCAGTATTTT	CASSRLAGAQRYTQYF
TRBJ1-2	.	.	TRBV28	TGTGCCAGCAGGGAGAGTCAGGGGAACTATGGCTACACCTTC	CASRESQGNYGYTF
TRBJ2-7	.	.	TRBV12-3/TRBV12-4	TGTGCCAGCAGTCCCCGAGGGCTCGGCTACGGGCAGTACTTC	CASSPRGLGYGQYF
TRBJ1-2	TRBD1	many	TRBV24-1	TGTGCCACCAGTGATTCCGACAGGGCCGATGGCTACACCTTC	CATSDSDRADGYTF
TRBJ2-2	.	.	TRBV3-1	TGTGCCAGCAGCCAAACAGGTTCCGGGGAGCTGTTTTTT	CASSQTGSGELFF
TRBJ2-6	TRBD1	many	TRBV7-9	TGTGCCAGCAGCGCGACAGGGGGCTCTGGGGCCAACGTCCTGACTTTC	CASSATGGSGANVLTF
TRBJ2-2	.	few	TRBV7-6	TGTGCCAGCGGCAGAAATGGCGGTAACACCGGGGAGCTGTTTTTT	CASGRNGGNTGELFF
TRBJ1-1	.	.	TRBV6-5	TGTGCCAGCAGTTACTCGAGGGGCACTGAAGCTTTCTTT	CASSYSRGTEAFF
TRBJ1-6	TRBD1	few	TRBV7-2	TGTGCCAGCTCTCCCCATGCCCAGGGGGCGTCTAATTCACCCCTCCACTTT	CASSPHAQGASNSPLHF
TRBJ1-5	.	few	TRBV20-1	TGCAGTGGGGGACAAACTAGCAATCAGCCCCAGCATTTT	CSGGQTSNQPQHF
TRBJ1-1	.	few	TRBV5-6	TGTGCCAGCAGCTTCAGGGGCTGGAACACTGAAGTTTTCTTT	CASSFRGWNTEVFF
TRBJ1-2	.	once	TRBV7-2	TGTGCCAGCAGCTTAGGACGGCAAAGGGGCTATGGCTACACCTTC	CASSLGRQRGYGYTF
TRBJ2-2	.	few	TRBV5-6	TGTGCCAGCAGCTTGGTCGGGGACACGAACACCGGGGAGCTGTTTTTT	CASSLVGDTNTGELFF
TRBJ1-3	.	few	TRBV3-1	TGTGCCAGCAGCCAAGGGGTTGGAAACACCATATATTTT	CASSQGVGNTIYF
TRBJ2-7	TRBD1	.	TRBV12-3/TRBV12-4	TGTGCCAGCAGTACCGGGACAGGGGCCGACGAGCAGTACTTC	CASSTGTGADEQYF
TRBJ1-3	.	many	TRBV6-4	TGTGCCAGCAGTCCCGAGGAAACTGGAAACACCATATATTTT	CASSPEETGNTIYF
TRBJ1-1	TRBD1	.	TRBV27	TGTGCCAGCAGTTTCTTCGGACTCACCGGGACAGGGGCGATGAACACTGAAGCTTTCTTT	CASSFFGLTGTGAMNTEAFF
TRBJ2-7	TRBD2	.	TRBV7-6	TGTGCCAGCAGCTCAAACCCTAGCGGGGGGGCGCTCGAGCAGTACTTC	CASSSNPSGGALEQYF
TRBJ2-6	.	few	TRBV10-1	TGCGCCAGCAGTGAGAACTCTGGGGCCAACGTCCTGACTTTC	CASSENSGANVLTF
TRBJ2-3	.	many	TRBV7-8	TGTGCCAGCAGCTTAGTGGTCAGCACAGATACGCAGTATTTT	CASSLVVSTDTQYF
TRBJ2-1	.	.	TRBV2	TGTGCCAGCAAGCCCTGGACTTCGGGGTACAATGAGCAGTTCTTC	CASKPWTSGYNEQFF
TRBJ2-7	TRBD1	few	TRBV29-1	TGCAGCGTTACCCGGGACAGCTCCTACGAGCAGTACTTC	CSVTRDSSYEQYF
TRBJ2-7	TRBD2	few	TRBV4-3	TGCGCCAGCAGCCCCTCCCAGCGGGGAGGCTCCTACGAGCAGTACTTC	CASSPSQRGGSYEQYF
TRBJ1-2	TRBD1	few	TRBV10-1	TGCGCCAGCAGTGCGAGGGACAGAAACTATGGCTACACCTTC	CASSARDRNYGYTF
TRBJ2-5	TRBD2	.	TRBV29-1	TGCAGCGTTGAAGATCTCGGGGTAGCGGGGGAAGAGACCCAGTACTTC	CSVEDLGVAGEETQYF
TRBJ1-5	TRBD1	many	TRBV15	TGTGCCACCAGCATTCCGACAGGGGCGAATAGCAATCAGCCCCAGCATTTT	CATSIPTGANSNQPQHF
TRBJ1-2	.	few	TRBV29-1	TGCAGCGTTGGGCCAGACAACTATGGCTACACCTTC	CSVGPDNYGYTF
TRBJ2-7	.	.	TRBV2	TGTGCCAGCAGTGAACATCAGGGGCGGGCAGGCGAGCAGTACTTC	CASSEHQGRAGEQYF